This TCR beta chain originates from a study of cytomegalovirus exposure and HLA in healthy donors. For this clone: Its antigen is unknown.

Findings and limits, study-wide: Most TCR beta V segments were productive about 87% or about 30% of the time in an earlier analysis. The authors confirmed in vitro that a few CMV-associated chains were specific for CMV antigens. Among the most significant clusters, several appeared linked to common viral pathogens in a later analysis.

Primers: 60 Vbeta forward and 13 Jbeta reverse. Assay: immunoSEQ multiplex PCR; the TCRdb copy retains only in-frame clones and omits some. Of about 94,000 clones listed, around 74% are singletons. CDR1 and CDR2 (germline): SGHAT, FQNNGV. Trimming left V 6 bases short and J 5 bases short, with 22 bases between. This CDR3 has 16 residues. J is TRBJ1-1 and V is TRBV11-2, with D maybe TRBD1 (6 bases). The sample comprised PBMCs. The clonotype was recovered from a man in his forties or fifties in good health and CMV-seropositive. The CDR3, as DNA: TGTGCCAGCAGGGTCCTAGGGGGAAGTCTCAGGACTGAAGCTTTCTTT. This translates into CASRVLGGSLRTEAFF.